Below are 7 T cell receptor beta chains sequenced from a single sample in a study of T cell responses to AZD1222 COVID-19 vaccine. Repertoires were generated with immunoSEQ multiplex PCR, while TCRdb's copy carries only in-frame clones and drops some. The sample has 95,000 to 150,000 clones, approximately 88% seen once. The sample was peripheral blood, taken on day 0 of AZD1222 vaccination. These receptors all come from an adult in good health.

The table lists this clone with a count of one. CDR3 bases: TGTGCCAGCAGCTACACAGGGGGCAGGACCGGGGAGCTGTTTTTT. Its protein is CASSYTGGRTGELFF. The gene calls are TRBV7-6 and TRBJ2-2; 9 nucleotides match TRBD1. J lost 5 bases, V lost 4 bases, and 5 bases had no gene match. This CDR3 is built from 15 residues. Germline V gives CDR1 SGHVS, CDR2 FNYEAQ.

The table lists this clone with a count of one. The CDR3 DNA follows: TGTGCCAGTAGTATAGCGGGGGGCGCAAGCTATGGCTACACCTTC. Its translation: CASSIAGGASYGYTF. The genes are TRBV19 and TRBJ1-2, with TRBD1 as a possible D gene (6 bases). This CDR3 contains 15 residues. CDR1 LNHDA and CDR2 SQIVND come from the germline V gene (reference sequence). With 1 base removed from V and 4 bases from J, the gap between germline ends came to 13 bases. Variable domain in full (rest from reference TRBV19 and TRBJ1-2): DGGITQSPKYLFRKEGQNVTLSCEQNLNHDAMYWYRQDPGQGLRLIYYSQIVNDFQKGDIAEGYSVSREKKESFPLTVTSAQKNPTAFYLCASSIAGGASYGYTFGSGTRLTVV.

The chain recombines TRBV5-1 with TRBJ2-6, with a possible D match to TRBD1 (5 bases). The CDR3 runs to 15 residues. Trimming left V 4 bases short and J 2 bases short, with 10 bases between. Germline loops: CDR1 SGHRS, CDR2 YFSETQ. CDR3 sequence: CASSMQGPGANVLTF. For the CDR3, the DNA is TGCGCCAGCAGCATGCAGGGTCCTGGGGCCAACGTCCTGACTTTC.

The CDR3 coding sequence is TGTGCCAGCAGCTCAGGGGGTCCAGAGACCCAGTACTTC. Protein: CASSSGGPETQYF. The J gene is TRBJ2-5, the V gene TRBV7-9, with 7 bases lining up with TRBD1. The junction had 3 bases not matched to a gene; V was cut back by 4 bases and J by 4 bases. Germline V lookup: CDR1 SEHNR, CDR2 FQNEAQ (reference sequence). The CDR3 is 13 residues long.

The chain uses TRBV21-1 and TRBJ1-1. TRBV21-1 is described as a pseudogene. This CDR3 is 15 amino acids long. Written as DNA, the CDR3 is TGTGCCAGCAGCAATTCCTCGTATGAAGACACTGAAGCTTTCTTT. Translation: CASSNSSYEDTEAFF.

This clone appeared a few times. The gene calls are TRBV30 and TRBJ1-2; D remains unclear. From germline, CDR1 is GTSNPN and CDR2 SVGIG (reference sequence). This CDR3 comprises 13 residues. The V end was cut by 1 base, the J end by 2 bases, with 8 bases between. Here the CDR3 reads CAWSADGNYGYTF. CDR3 DNA: TGTGCCTGGAGTGCGGACGGGAACTATGGCTACACCTTC.

V gene TRBV3-1 (or the pseudogene TRBV3-2) combines with J gene TRBJ1-2; D not resolved. Trimming shortened V by 2 bases and J by 4 bases, and 5 bases separated the two germline ends. From germline, CDR1 is LGHDT and CDR2 YNNKEL (reference sequence). This CDR3 contains 12 residues. In DNA form, the CDR3 reads TGTGCCAGCAGCCAATCTAGCTATGGCTACACCTTC. The encoded protein is CASSQSSYGYTF.